The 18 T cell receptor beta chains reported below all come from one sample, sequenced in a study of cytomegalovirus exposure and HLA in healthy donors. Primers included in the PCR were 60 Vbeta and 13 Jbeta primers. This table comes from immunoSEQ multiplex PCR, and its TCRdb copy is limited to in-frame clones, with some not included. The sample has about 160,000 clones; roughly 77% are singletons. The source material was PBMCs. Receptors were obtained from a human donor in good health.

V is TRBV2 and J is TRBJ1-2, with 9 nucleotides matching TRBD1. The CDR3 is 13 amino acids. Germline V gene data show CDR1 as SNHLY and CDR2 as FYNNEI. V was clipped by 7 bases and J by 3 bases; unmatched bases: 3. The CDR3: CASIGQGYYGYTF. Written as DNA, the CDR3 is TGTGCCAGCATAGGACAGGGGTACTATGGCTACACCTTC.

The V call is TRBV6-4, the J call TRBJ1-5; 11 bases map to TRBD1. V dropped 0 bases and J dropped 4; count of bases not matched to a gene: 11. Germline CDR1 reads MRHNA; CDR2 reads SNTAGT. There are 19 residues in the CDR3. CDR3 residues: CASSDSKAGQGVRNQPQHF. The CDR3 DNA sequence: TGTGCCAGCAGTGACTCGAAGGCGGGACAGGGGGTAAGAAATCAGCCCCAGCATTTT.

The chain has TRBV6-5 and TRBJ1-1; 9 bases match TRBD1. CDR1 MNHEY and CDR2 SVGAGI come from the germline V gene. V lost 2 bases and J lost 4; bases outside the gene matches: 5. The CDR3 extends over 15 amino acids. The CDR3 nucleotides read TGTGCCAGCAGTTACGGACAGGGGCTTTTCACTGAAGCTTTCTTT. This codes for CASSYGQGLFTEAFF.

The chain combines TRBV28 with TRBJ1-5, with D possibly matching TRBD1 (5 bases). The CDR3 has 15 amino acids. Germline CDR1 and CDR2: MDHEN and SYDVKM. The V end was cut by 5 bases, the J end by 3 bases, with 14 bases between. The CDR3 region has the DNA TGTGCCAGCAGTCCCACCCAGGGACTCAATCAGCCCCAGCATTTT. Protein sequence: CASSPTQGLNQPQHF. The variable domain in full, completed from reference TRBV28 and TRBJ1-5, reads DVKVTQSSRYLVKRTGEKVFLECVQDMDHENMFWYRQDPGLGLRLIYFSYDVKMKEKGDIPEGYSVSREKKERFSLILESASTNQTSMYLCASSPTQGLNQPQHFGDGTRLSIL.

The chain carries TRBV28 and TRBJ2-5, with 7 positions matching TRBD2. Germline-derived CDR1 and CDR2 are MDHEN and SYDVKM. This CDR3 spans 14 amino acids. Trimming cost V 11 bases and J 5 bases; bases outside gene matches: 14. The CDR3 nucleotides read TGTGCCGGCGCGACTAGCACTGGATTGGAGACCCAGTACTTC. Translated, it gives CAGATSTGLETQYF.

The chain is built from TRBV7-6 and TRBJ1-2; tentatively, D is TRBD1 (6 bases). The CDR3 totals 17 residues. In germline, CDR1 is SGHVS, CDR2 FNYEAQ. Trimming removed 5 bases at V and 8 bases at J, with 27 bases between. The CDR3 protein is CASSPRPAQGLFHGYTF. The CDR3 nucleotides are TGTGCCAGCAGCCCAAGACCGGCGCAGGGGCTTTTTCACGGCTACACCTTC.

This chain uses TRBV7-9 with TRBJ2-5, with a tentative D call TRBD2 (6 bases). V lost 0 bases and J 2 bases, leaving 10 bases between the germline ends. This CDR3 spans 15 amino acids. Germline loops: CDR1 SEHNR, CDR2 FQNEAQ (reference sequence). This CDR3 reads CASSLALGGQETQYF. The CDR3 DNA is TGTGCCAGCAGCTTAGCGCTGGGAGGTCAAGAGACCCAGTACTTC.

This chain connects TRBV5-1 to TRBJ2-3; weak D call: TRBD2 (7 bases). CDR3 length: 19 residues. In germline, CDR1 is SGHRS, CDR2 YFSETQ. Trimming stripped 0 bases from V and 1 base from J, with 21 bases between. In DNA form, the CDR3 reads TGCGCCAGCAGCTTGGGCGGGGGCCAGGGAACCCTTGGCACAGATACGCAGTATTTT. Its translation: CASSLGGGQGTLGTDTQYF.

This clone was detected a few times. The chain joins TRBV7-9 to TRBJ2-7; no clear D. CDR3 length: 14 amino acids. Trimming took off 5 bases at V and 2 bases at J, with 13 bases between the two ends. Looked up from germline, CDR1 is SEHNR and CDR2 is FQNEAQ (reference sequence). The CDR3 DNA is TGTGCCAGCAGCGTCGCAGGTTCTCCCTACGAGCAGTACTTC. Its translation: CASSVAGSPYEQYF.

V gene TRBV6-5 combines with J gene TRBJ2-5, with D possibly being TRBD1 (5 bases). The DNA end favors TRBJ2-7, so the J call may be wrong. This CDR3 has 12 residues. The germline gives CDR1 MNHEY, CDR2 SVGAGI. This CDR3 reads CASSYKGFEQYF. Here the CDR3 DNA reads TGTGCCAGCAGTTACAAGGGGTTCGAGCAGTACTTC.

The rearrangement links TRBV7-2 to TRBJ1-1, with TRBD1 as a possible D gene (5 bases). The germline gives CDR1 SGHTA, CDR2 FQGNSA. Trimming stripped 1 base from V and 0 bases from J, with 9 bases between. This CDR3 has 15 residues. The CDR3 region has the DNA TGTGCCAGCAGCTTAGTGCGCAGGGTGAACACTGAAGCTTTCTTT. Translation gives CASSLVRRVNTEAFF.

This clone was detected only a few times. CDR3 bases: TGCAGCGCTAGGATCGACGGCTACACCTTC. Its translation: CSARIDGYTF. This sequence joins TRBV29-1 and TRBJ1-2, with no clear D. Germline values: CDR1 SQVTM, CDR2 ANQGSEA. This CDR3 contains 10 residues. V gave up 7 bases and J gave up 8 bases, with 11 bases separating them.

The chain joins TRBV9 to TRBJ2-1; 7 bases agree with TRBD1. The CDR3 loop spans 14 amino acids. Trimming took 6 bases from V and 3 from J; bases not matched to a gene: 6. Germline CDR1 SGDLS, CDR2 YYNGEE. This CDR3 reads CASTRDSYYNEQFF. The CDR3 DNA reads TGTGCCAGCACCAGGGACAGTTACTACAATGAGCAGTTCTTC.

This clone was observed a handful of times. This chain links TRBV5-6 with TRBJ2-1, with TRBD2 matching 9 bases. This CDR3 has 14 residues. The ends lost 0 bases at V and 9 bases at J; junction bases unmatched: 4. Germline CDR1 is SGHDT and CDR2 is YYEEEE. Here the CDR3 DNA reads TGTGCCAGCAGCTTGGACCTAGCGGGACGTGAGCAGTTCTTC. It specifies CASSLDLAGREQFF.

The sample holds a few counts of this clone. The rearrangement joins TRBV6-5 to TRBJ1-1; 9 bases are shared with TRBD1. Germline CDR1 reads MNHEY; CDR2 reads SVGAGI. CDR3 length: 12 residues. The ends lost 0 bases at V and 11 bases at J; junction bases unmatched: 1. Written as DNA, the CDR3 is TGTGCCAGCAGTTACTCGACAGGGGGGGCTTTCTTT. Its translation is CASSYSTGGAFF.

This clone has a handful of counts. The rearrangement joins TRBV5-1 to TRBJ2-5; 7 positions match TRBD2. Germline-derived CDR1 and CDR2 are SGHRS and YFSETQ. Trimming took 4 bases from V and 2 from J; bases not matched to a gene: 8. CDR3 length: 15 residues. CDR3 region: CASSPNSGGQETQYF. CDR3 nucleotides: TGCGCCAGCAGCCCCAACTCGGGGGGACAAGAGACCCAGTACTTC.

This chain connects TRBV15 to TRBJ2-3, with D perhaps TRBD2 (5 bases). The ends were cut back, 3 bases at V and 4 bases at J, with 20 bases in the middle. Germline loops: CDR1 LNHNV, CDR2 YYDKDF (reference sequence). The CDR3 spans 17 residues. The CDR3 nucleotides are TGTGCCACCAGCAGCAACAAGGGTCCCCGGACTTCAGATACGCAGTATTTT. It codes for CATSSNKGPRTSDTQYF.

The genes are TRBV5-5 and TRBJ1-5, with 7 bases fitting TRBD1. The germline V gene has CDR1 SGHKS and CDR2 YYEKEE (reference sequence). V lost 0 bases and J lost 7; bases outside the gene matches: 4. The CDR3 has 14 residues. CDR3 DNA sequence: TGTGCCAGCAGCTTGGACAGGGGACCCCAGCCCCAGCATTTT. Its translation: CASSLDRGPQPQHF.